Listed here are 8 T cell receptor beta chains from one sample, sequenced in a study of shared clonotypes between healthy human individuals. The data were produced by immunoSEQ multiplex PCR, yet TCRdb's version contains in-frame clones alone and is incomplete. The sample shows about 2,100,000 clones, roughly 91% of them seen only once. The naive CD8 population came from CD45RO-negative cells selected for CCR7, without terminally differentiated effector memory CD45RA+ cells. The sequenced sample was naive CD8+ T cells from PBMCs. These receptors came from a man younger than 35 in good health. Some clones in this sample may be carry-over from other donors' samples.

This clone was seen a single time. The gene calls are TRBV11-2 and TRBJ1-2; a possible D gene is TRBD1 (6 bases). Trimming left V 0 bases short and J 6 bases short, with 14 bases between. Per germline, CDR1 SGHAT and CDR2 FQNNGV. The CDR3 contains 15 residues. CDR3 coding DNA: TGTGCCAGCAGCTTAGATTACCGGGACACAGATGGCTACACCTTC. Amino acids: CASSLDYRDTDGYTF.

The rearrangement links TRBV27 to TRBJ2-2, with D tentatively TRBD2 (6 bases). V lost 5 bases, J lost 4 bases, and 23 bases lay in between. CDR1 is MNHEY, CDR2 SMNVEV, per germline (reference sequence). The length of the CDR3 is 18 residues. CDR3: CASSPPDFVQGLTGELFF. The CDR3, as DNA: TGTGCCAGCAGTCCCCCTGATTTTGTCCAGGGACTCACCGGGGAGCTGTTTTTT.

The CDR3 loop is CASSAWTGPNEKLFF. The CDR3 coding sequence is TGTGCCAGCAGCGCCTGGACAGGACCTAATGAAAAACTGTTTTTT. The chain links TRBV9 to TRBJ1-4, with 7 bases aligning to TRBD1. The CDR3 runs to 15 residues. V lost 3 bases, J lost 3 bases, and 5 bases stayed unmatched. Germline V gene lookup returns CDR1 SGDLS and CDR2 YYNGEE.

The rearrangement uses TRBV28 and TRBJ2-5; 9 nucleotides align to TRBD2. Losses at the gene ends were 2 bases for V and 7 bases for J; bases not matched to a gene: 14. The germline V gene encodes CDR1 MDHEN and CDR2 SYDVKM. The CDR3 length is 17 residues. The CDR3 DNA sequence: TGTGCCAGCAGTTTAGGGGTAGCGGGAGCTCCTAGGGGGACCCAGTACTTC. Translating it yields CASSLGVAGAPRGTQYF.

This clone was observed a few times. This chain joins TRBV7-9 and TRBJ1-1, with TRBD1 as a possible D gene (6 bases). Deletions cut 0 bases from V and 2 bases from J, with 10 bases between. From germline, CDR1 is SEHNR and CDR2 FQNEAQ (reference sequence). CDR3 length: 15 residues. This CDR3 reads CASSLAGAENTEAFF. The CDR3 nucleotides read TGTGCCAGCAGCTTAGCGGGGGCAGAAAACACTGAAGCTTTCTTT.

This sequence joins TRBV4-1 and TRBJ1-2; perhaps TRBD1 as D (5 bases). The CDR3 loop spans 15 amino acids. Trimming left V 5 bases short and J 5 bases short, with 18 bases between. The V gene's germline CDR1 is MGHRA and CDR2 YSYEKL. The CDR3 DNA follows: TGCGCCAGCAGCGAGAAGGGACTGCCGGGGTATGGCTACACCTTC. Residues: CASSEKGLPGYGYTF.

The chain joins TRBV5-6 to TRBJ2-3, with 13 nucleotides matching TRBD2. V trimming: 4 bases; J trimming: 4 bases; junction bases outside the gene matches: 15. The CDR3 contains 19 residues. Germline V lookup: CDR1 SGHDT, CDR2 YYEEEE. CDR3 bases: TGTGCCAGCAGCCTGTGGGGGACTAGCGGGATAGGAAGGGCAGATACGCAGTATTTT. Its protein product is CASSLWGTSGIGRADTQYF.

The V and J genes are TRBV29-1 and TRBJ2-5; TRBD1 agrees at 10 bases. The DNA matches TRBJ2-7 better at its end, which makes the J call doubtful. CDR1 is SQVTM and CDR2 is ANQGSEA in the germline V gene. The CDR3 is 15 residues long. CDR3 bases: TGCAGCGTTGAAGGAGGGGGACAGGGGTCCTACGAGCAGTACTTC. It is translated as CSVEGGGQGSYEQYF.